This passage covers 25 T cell receptor beta chains from one sample sequenced in a study of T cells in Graves' hyperthyroidism and ophthalmopathy. Amplified TCR beta CDR3 regions came from RNA transcripts. In the first-round RT-PCR of the TCR CDR3, the HTBI primer set was used. In TCRdb, the multiplex PCR reads were re-called with MiXCR into one record per CDR3 protein. The sample includes roughly 380,000 distinct CDR3 sequences, 13% of them seen just once. Specimen: blood. The receptors derive from a man between 25 and 39 years old with Graves' hyperthyroidism that later progressed to Graves' ophthalmopathy.

The sample holds a few counts of this clonotype. The chain links TRBV12-3 or TRBV12-4 to TRBJ1-1, with 10 bases fitting TRBD1. The CDR3 contains 15 residues. V dropped 5 bases and J dropped 5; count of bases not matched to a gene: 8. The CDR3 DNA reads as TGTGCCAGCAGTCCCCCCGGGACAGGGGATACTGAAGCTTTCTTT. Amino acid sequence: CASSPPGTGDTEAFF.

This clonotype was counted at least ten times. The V gene is TRBV6-5, the J gene TRBJ2-1; D is perhaps TRBD1 or TRBD2 (5 bases each). Looked up from germline, CDR1 is MNHEY and CDR2 is SVGAGI. This CDR3 is built from 15 residues. V was pared by 2 bases and J by 2 bases, with 10 bases between. The CDR3 DNA sequence: TGTGCCAGCAGTTACGGGACGGGAACCTACAATGAGCAGTTCTTC. Its protein product is CASSYGTGTYNEQFF.

This clonotype was counted at least ten times. This chain joins TRBV11-2 and TRBJ1-2, with 9 bases lining up with TRBD1. After removal of 4 bases from V and 5 bases from J, the junction contained 11 bases not matched to a gene. Germline V gene lookup returns CDR1 SGHAT and CDR2 FQNNGV. The CDR3 is made up of 16 amino acids. The CDR3 nucleotides read TGTGCCAGCAGCTCCCCCCGAGGGGACAGGGCATATGGCTACACCTTC. This translates into CASSSPRGDRAYGYTF.

This clonotype came up many times. The genes are TRBV10-3 and TRBJ1-1; 7 positions agree with TRBD1. Germline V gene sequence: CDR1 ENHRY, CDR2 SYGVKD. Trimming cost V 2 bases and J 3 bases; bases outside gene matches: 3. This CDR3 region has 14 residues. CDR3 region: CAISEPGQDTEAFF. CDR3 DNA sequence: TGTGCCATCAGTGAGCCCGGACAGGACACTGAAGCTTTCTTT.

The chain employs TRBV5-1 and TRBJ2-1; 13 nucleotides line up with TRBD2. The CDR3 consists of 17 residues. Trimming at V came to 1 base and at J to 4 bases, leaving 5 bases not matched to a gene. The germline CDR1 and CDR2 sequences are SGHRS and YFSETQ. In DNA form, the CDR3 reads TGCGCCAGCAGCTTGCGGGGACTAGCGGGGAGTTACAATGAGCAGTTCTTC. Protein: CASSLRGLAGSYNEQFF.

This clonotype was counted only a few times. CDR3 region: CASSFSYYEQYF. CDR3 nucleotides: TGTGCCAGCAGTTTTAGCTACTACGAGCAGTACTTC. The chain employs TRBV28 and TRBJ2-7; D gene unclear. Per germline, CDR1 MDHEN and CDR2 SYDVKM. This CDR3 is built from 12 residues. The V end lost 3 bases, the J end lost 3 bases, and 6 bases lay between the germline ends.

This clonotype occurred many times. The rearrangement uses TRBV6-1 and TRBJ2-7; D perhaps matches TRBD1 (6 bases). Germline lookup yields CDR1 MNHNS and CDR2 SASEGT. There are 14 residues in the CDR3. Trimming cost V 1 base and J 0 bases, with 7 bases left between them. The CDR3 loop is CASSEDRVSYEQYF. The CDR3 bases are TGTGCCAGCAGTGAAGACAGGGTCTCCTACGAGCAGTACTTC.

This clonotype was detected ten times or more. V usage is TRBV12-3 or TRBV12-4 and J usage is TRBJ2-2; D possibly uses TRBD1 or TRBD2 (5 bases each). This CDR3 has 16 amino acids. The V end was cut by 7 bases, the J end by 0 bases, with 15 bases between. CDR3 bases: TGTGCCAGCAATATAGGGACGGTTTCGAACACCGGGGAGCTGTTTTTT. Translating gives CASNIGTVSNTGELFF.

The chain employs TRBV3-1 and TRBJ1-2, with D possibly being TRBD1 (5 bases). This CDR3 comprises 15 residues. V gave up 1 base and J gave up 7 bases, with 16 bases separating them. Germline assignment: CDR1 LGHDT and CDR2 YNNKEL (reference sequence). The CDR3 protein is CASSQGGRRGIGYTF. DNA of the CDR3: TGTGCCAGCAGCCAAGGCGGCCGTCGGGGCATTGGCTACACCTTC.

In its sample, this clonotype was seen a few times. Relative to the germline gene, one junction end is altered; a read error may explain this. This chain uses TRBV2 with TRBJ1-2; tentative D call: TRBD1 (5 bases). Germline-derived CDR1 and CDR2 are SNHLY and FYNNEI. The CDR3 extends over 16 amino acids. CDR3 loop: CASSMMLIRGGYGYTF. CDR3 DNA: TGTGCCAGCAGTATGATGCTTATAAGGGGTGGATATGGCTACACTTTC. The variable domain in full, with the rest retrieved from reference TRBV2 and TRBJ1-2, is EPEVTQTPSHQVTQMGQEVILRCVPISNHLYFYWYRQILGQKVEFLVSFYNNEISEKSEIFDDQFSVERPDGSNFTLKIRSTKLEDSAMYFCASSMMLIRGGYGYTFGSGTRLTVV.

DNA of the CDR3: TGTGCCAGCAGCTTGTACTTTTCCGAAGTAGGCTACACCTTC. Translated, it gives CASSLYFSEVGYTF. The chain links TRBV11-2 to TRBJ1-2; no clear D. Germline V gene sequence: CDR1 SGHAT, CDR2 FQNNGV. The CDR3 length is 14 residues. V was cut by 3 bases and J by 8 bases, with 16 bases left in between.

The table lists this clonotype with many counts. The V and J genes are TRBV5-1 and TRBJ2-1; no reliable D call. Germline CDR1 is SGHRS and CDR2 is YFSETQ. Trimming took off 0 bases at V and 1 base at J, with 11 bases between the two ends. The CDR3 totals 16 residues. The CDR3 loop reads CASSLELQKSYNEQFF. In DNA form, the CDR3 reads TGCGCCAGCAGCTTGGAATTGCAGAAATCCTACAATGAGCAGTTCTTC.

This clonotype was found a few times. It may be a read error: a sequence one base away is much more abundant. The CDR3 here is CAISEKDQRNTEAFF. The CDR3 nucleotides read TGTGCCATCAGTGAGAAAGACCAGAGGAACACTGAAGCTTTCTTT. This sequence joins TRBV10-3 and TRBJ1-1, with D uncertain. Germline V gene sequence: CDR1 ENHRY, CDR2 SYGVKD. Trimming took 2 bases from V and 1 from J, leaving 11 bases between them. This CDR3 region has 15 residues.

This clonotype was picked up a small number of times. V is TRBV18 and J is TRBJ2-1; D remains ambiguous. The CDR3 covers 14 residues. CDR1 and CDR2 from the germline V gene are KGHSH and LQKENI. Trimming took off 0 bases at V and 2 bases at J, with 5 bases between the two ends. The CDR3 spells CASSPPSPYNEQFF. CDR3 DNA: TGTGCCAGCTCACCACCATCCCCCTACAATGAGCAGTTCTTC.

The sample holds many counts of this clonotype. The rearrangement links TRBV6-1 to TRBJ1-4; the match to TRBD1 covers 7 bases. J was trimmed by 9 bases and V by 2 bases; bases with no gene match: 15. In germline, CDR1 is MNHNS, CDR2 SASEGT. CDR3 length equals 17 residues. The CDR3 region has the DNA TGTGCCAGCAGTGAATTCCACCGGAGGACAGGCCTTCAAAAACTGTTTTTT. It yields the protein CASSEFHRRTGLQKLFF.

This clonotype showed up just a few times. V and J are TRBV4-1 and TRBJ1-2; D is possibly TRBD1 (6 bases). The V end was cut by 1 base, the J end by 0 bases, with 15 bases between. The length of the CDR3 is 17 residues. Per germline, CDR1 MGHRA and CDR2 YSYEKL. The CDR3 sequence is CASSQGQGRLSNYGYTF. CDR3 bases: TGCGCCAGCAGCCAAGGGCAGGGGCGCCTCTCTAACTATGGCTACACCTTC.

CDR3 sequence reads: CASNRMGRTEAFF. CDR3 in DNA: TGCGCCAGCAATCGAATGGGTCGAACTGAAGCTTTCTTT. The gene calls are TRBV5-1 and TRBJ1-1; D unclear. The germline gives CDR1 SGHRS, CDR2 YFSETQ. The germline V and J ends were trimmed by 6 bases and 5 bases, with 14 bases remaining between them. The CDR3 runs 13 residues.

There are many counts of this clonotype. The chain combines TRBV3-1 with TRBJ1-1, with a weak D call TRBD1 (6 bases). CDR3 length: 16 amino acids. V was pared by 0 bases and J by 1 base, with 12 bases between. The V gene's germline CDR1 is LGHDT and CDR2 YNNKEL (reference sequence). The CDR3 region is CASSQDNGGRNTEAFF. The CDR3 region has the DNA TGTGCCAGCAGCCAAGATAATGGGGGCAGGAACACTGAAGCTTTCTTT.

This clonotype showed up many times. The J gene is TRBJ2-1, the V gene TRBV12-3 or TRBV12-4; 9 nucleotides line up with TRBD2. Germline trimming cut 1 base from V and 9 bases from J; bases unmatched to any gene: 1. CDR3 size: 13 residues. In DNA form, the CDR3 reads TGTGCCAGCAGTTTAGGCGGGGGGGGTGAGCAGTTCTTC. Amino acids: CASSLGGGGEQFF.

This clonotype appeared many times. The chain joins TRBV10-1 to TRBJ2-1; the D is unclear. The V and J ends lost 3 bases and 3 bases respectively, with 6 bases between them. CDR3 length equals 13 residues. Germline loops: CDR1 WNHNN, CDR2 SYGVQD (reference sequence). CDR3 in amino acids: CASSDGNYNEQFF. The CDR3 nucleotides read TGCGCCAGCAGTGATGGAAACTACAATGAGCAGTTCTTC.

This clonotype has a count of ten or more. J is TRBJ2-7 and V is TRBV20-1, with D perhaps matching TRBD1 (6 bases). Trimming left V 6 bases short and J 2 bases short, with 14 bases between. CDR1 and CDR2 (germline): DFQATT, SNEGSKA (reference sequence). The CDR3 is 13 residues long. DNA for the CDR3: TGCAGTGCAAGTCGGACAGCCCCCTACGAGCAGTACTTC. Amino acids: CSASRTAPYEQYF.

Worth noting for this clonotype: A much larger clone is a single base away; this may be a read error. The rearrangement links TRBV11-2 to TRBJ2-7, with 7 bases fitting TRBD1. This CDR3 has 15 residues. Germline V gene sequence: CDR1 SGHAT, CDR2 FQNNGV. V dropped 8 bases and J dropped 0; count of bases not matched to a gene: 10. CDR3 sequence reads: CASGYLRDSSYEQYF. CDR3 nucleotide sequence: TGTGCCAGCGGCTATCTAAGGGACAGCTCCTACGAGCAGTACTTC.

This clonotype showed up just a few times. The CDR3 loop reads CASRARNSGANVLTF. CDR3 in DNA: TGTGCCAGCCGAGCCCGGAACTCTGGGGCCAACGTCCTGACTTTC. J is TRBJ2-6 and V is TRBV7-2; D not certain. Germline CDR1 SGHTA, CDR2 FQGNSA. This CDR3 has 15 residues. V lost 8 bases and J lost 0, with 11 bases in between.

This clonotype has at least ten counts. The CDR3 bases are TGTGCTAGTGGTTTGGTGGCCGGACAGGGCGACAATGAGCAGTTCTTC. Protein: CASGLVAGQGDNEQFF. The chain couples TRBV12-5 to TRBJ2-1; 8 nucleotides line up with TRBD1. The germline V gene encodes CDR1 LGHNT and CDR2 FRNRAP. After removal of 0 bases from V and 5 bases from J, the junction contained 6 bases not matched to a gene. There are 16 residues in the CDR3. The whole variable domain, remainder taken from reference TRBV12-5 and TRBJ2-1, is DARVTQTPRHKVTEMGQEVTMRCQPILGHNTVFWYRQTMMQGLELLAYFRNRAPLDDSGMPKDRFSAEMPDATLATLKIQPSEPRDSAVYFCASGLVAGQGDNEQFFGPGTRLTVL.

This clonotype was detected ten times or more. The rearrangement links TRBV7-2 to TRBJ2-2; D is undetermined. The CDR3 extends over 14 amino acids. V dropped 1 base and J dropped 3 bases, with 6 bases sitting between them. The germline V gene encodes CDR1 SGHTA and CDR2 FQGNSA. Written as DNA, the CDR3 is TGTGCCAGCAGCTTAGACAGTTACACCGGGGAGCTGTTTTTT. It is translated as CASSLDSYTGELFF.